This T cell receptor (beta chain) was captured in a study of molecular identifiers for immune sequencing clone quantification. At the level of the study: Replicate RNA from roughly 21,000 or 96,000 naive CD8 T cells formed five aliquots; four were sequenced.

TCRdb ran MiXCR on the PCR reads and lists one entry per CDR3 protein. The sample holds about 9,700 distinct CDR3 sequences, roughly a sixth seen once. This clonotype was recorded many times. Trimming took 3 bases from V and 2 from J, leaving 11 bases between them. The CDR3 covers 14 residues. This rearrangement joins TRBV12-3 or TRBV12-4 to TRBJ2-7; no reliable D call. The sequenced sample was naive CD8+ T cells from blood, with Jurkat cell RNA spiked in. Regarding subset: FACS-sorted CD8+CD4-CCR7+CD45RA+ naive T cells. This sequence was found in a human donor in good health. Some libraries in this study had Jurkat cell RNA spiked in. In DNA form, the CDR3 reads TGTGCCAGCAGTTTCGTTCAAGGGACCTACGAGCAGTACTTC. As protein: CASSFVQGTYEQYF.